Below, 19 T cell receptor beta chains from the same sample are listed, as sequenced in a study of cytomegalovirus exposure and HLA in healthy donors. PCR employed 60 Vbeta and 13 Jbeta primers. Clones were read by immunoSEQ multiplex PCR, and TCRdb kept only the in-frame ones, dropping some. The sample yields some 140,000 clones, roughly 77% seen once. The sample consisted of PBMCs. Receptor source: a female donor in good health and CMV-seronegative.

This chain links TRBV6-6 with TRBJ1-2; D remains ambiguous. This CDR3 comprises 12 residues. Germline assignment: CDR1 MNHNY and CDR2 SVGAGI (reference sequence). V was shortened by 5 bases and J by 8 bases, with 12 bases between the two germline ends. For the CDR3, the DNA is TGTGCCAGCAGTCCGTCCTCGGGGGGCTACACCTTC. It is translated as CASSPSSGGYTF.

The V call is TRBV6-1, the J call TRBJ2-7; TRBD2 agrees at 8 bases. Germline V gene lookup returns CDR1 MNHNS and CDR2 SASEGT. V trimming: 4 bases; J trimming: 4 bases; junction bases outside the gene matches: 12. The CDR3 runs 16 residues. The CDR3 DNA sequence: TGTGCCAGCAGTGGGGAGTTGGGACTAGTTTCTTACGAGCAGTACTTC. Residues: CASSGELGLVSYEQYF.

The table lists this clone with a count of one. The chain couples TRBV11-2 to TRBJ1-2; D is uncertain. V was shortened by 1 base and J by 5 bases, with 8 bases between the two germline ends. Per the germline V gene, CDR1 is SGHAT and CDR2 is FQNNGV. This CDR3 region has 13 residues. CDR3 in amino acids: CASSLAGFYGYTF. The CDR3 DNA reads TGTGCCAGCAGCTTAGCCGGGTTTTATGGCTACACCTTC.

V gene TRBV18 combines with J gene TRBJ1-2, with 7 bases lining up with TRBD1. J was trimmed by 3 bases and V by 4 bases; bases with no gene match: 5. The germline CDR1 and CDR2 sequences are KGHSH and LQKENI. This CDR3 has 14 amino acids. The CDR3 loop reads CASSQTGMDYGYTF. CDR3 DNA sequence: TGTGCCAGCTCACAGACAGGGATGGACTATGGCTACACCTTC.

The chain recombines TRBV30 with TRBJ2-7, with D maybe TRBD1 (5 bases). Trimming pared 3 bases from V and 2 bases from J, leaving 14 bases between. Germline CDR1 GTSNPN, CDR2 SVGIG (reference sequence). The CDR3 contains 14 residues. This chain's CDR3 is CAWRKGLGPYEQYF. Here the CDR3 DNA reads TGTGCCTGGAGAAAGGGGTTGGGTCCCTACGAGCAGTACTTC.

This clone was seen only a few times. A junction boundary mismatches the germline segment, possibly from a read error. In DNA, the CDR3 is TGTGCCAGCACCTTGTCGGGAGGAGGGGACGAGCAGTACTTC. It specifies CASTLSGGGDEQYF. The V gene is TRBV5-4, the J gene TRBJ2-7; 7 positions agree with TRBD2. Germline values: CDR1 SGHNT, CDR2 YYREEE (reference sequence). The CDR3 runs to 14 residues.

This clone was recorded a few times. Other nucleotide sequences in the sample specify the same CDR3. The chain combines TRBV7-2 with TRBJ2-7, with TRBD2 matching 7 bases. V trimming: 0 bases; J trimming: 0 bases; junction bases outside the gene matches: 2. Germline CDR1 reads SGHTA; CDR2 reads FQGNSA. CDR3 length: 15 amino acids. The DNA of the CDR3 is TGTGCCAGCAGCTTAGCGGGAGGGCCCTCCTACGAGCAGTACTTC. It encodes CASSLAGGPSYEQYF.

The J gene is TRBJ2-1, the V gene TRBV5-1; 12 bases map to TRBD2. This CDR3 contains 18 residues. Germline loops: CDR1 SGHRS, CDR2 YFSETQ. V was clipped by 4 bases and J by 6 bases; unmatched bases: 14. The CDR3 coding sequence is TGCGCCAGCAGCCCTAAGGAGCTAGCGGGAGGGTTCGGCAATGAGCAGTTCTTC. Protein sequence: CASSPKELAGGFGNEQFF.

V is TRBV4-1 and J is TRBJ1-4, with unresolved D. The germline gives CDR1 MGHRA, CDR2 YSYEKL. The CDR3 sequence is 12 residues long. The germline V and J ends were trimmed by 3 bases and 8 bases, with 7 bases remaining between them. The CDR3 loop is CASSQFEEKLFF. The CDR3 DNA is TGCGCCAGCAGCCAGTTCGAGGAAAAACTGTTTTTT.

This chain links TRBV7-9 with TRBJ1-5; 9 bases match TRBD1. CDR1 and CDR2 (germline): SEHNR, FQNEAQ (reference sequence). J was trimmed by 5 bases and V by 5 bases; bases with no gene match: 4. The CDR3 length is 14 residues. The CDR3 DNA sequence: TGTGCCAGCAGCCAACAGGGGGCCCATCAGCCCCAGCATTTT. It specifies CASSQQGAHQPQHF.

This rearrangement joins TRBV5-6 to TRBJ2-7, with 10 bases identical to TRBD1. Germline V CDR1 and CDR2: SGHDT, YYEEEE. V shed 3 bases, J shed 3 bases, and the junction held 6 bases outside the gene matches. The CDR3 covers 15 residues. The CDR3 DNA reads as TGTGCCAGCAGCTCAGGGACAGGGGCCTACTACGAGCAGTACTTC. Translating gives CASSSGTGAYYEQYF.

The chain links TRBV9 to TRBJ2-1, with a possible D match to TRBD2 (6 bases). The CDR3 runs 12 residues. Trimming took 4 bases from V and 9 from J, leaving 11 bases between them. Germline CDR1 SGDLS, CDR2 YYNGEE. Here the CDR3 reads CASSPRLGEQFF. CDR3 nucleotide sequence: TGTGCCAGCAGCCCCCGACTAGGTGAGCAGTTCTTC.

The table lists this clone with a few counts. Different DNA sequences within this sample yield the same CDR3. In DNA, the CDR3 is TGTGCCAGCAGCCCCGGGACAGGGCCAAATCAGCCCCAGCATTTT. This sequence encodes CASSPGTGPNQPQHF. This chain joins TRBV7-9 and TRBJ1-5; 9 bases fit TRBD1. J gave up 4 bases and V 5 bases, and 6 bases lay outside the gene matches. The germline V gene encodes CDR1 SEHNR and CDR2 FQNEAQ (reference sequence). The length of the CDR3 is 15 residues.

CDR3 DNA: TGTGCCAGCAGTTATGAGGGATCCTACAATGAGCAGTTCTTC. Protein: CASSYEGSYNEQFF. This chain joins TRBV28 and TRBJ2-1; D is possibly TRBD2 (5 bases). The germline CDR1 and CDR2 sequences are MDHEN and SYDVKM. CDR3 size: 14 residues. V was clipped by 4 bases and J by 1 base, with 8 bases between them.

The genes are TRBV12-5 and TRBJ2-1; the match to TRBD2 covers 8 bases. J was trimmed by 7 bases and V by 0 bases; bases with no gene match: 8. This CDR3 is built from 16 residues. Per germline, CDR1 LGHNT and CDR2 FRNRAP. CDR3: CASGLVRGGPLNEQFF. CDR3 nucleotide sequence: TGTGCTAGTGGTTTGGTACGGGGGGGCCCTCTGAATGAGCAGTTCTTC.

A few counts support this clone. V is TRBV9 and J is TRBJ1-2; possible D gene TRBD1, 6 bases. The V end lost 0 bases, the J end lost 8 bases, and 20 bases lay between the germline ends. The CDR3 sequence is 16 residues long. Germline CDR1 and CDR2: SGDLS and YYNGEE. The DNA of the CDR3 is TGTGCCAGCAGCGTAGCCCCATCCGCAGGGGAGGGAGGCTACACCTTC. The encoded protein is CASSVAPSAGEGGYTF.

The rearrangement joins TRBV5-4 to TRBJ2-1; D is unresolved. V lost 3 bases and J 0 bases, leaving 10 bases between the germline ends. CDR1 and CDR2 (germline): SGHNT, YYREEE (reference sequence). The CDR3 extends over 15 amino acids. The CDR3 reads CASSSPGSSYNEQFF. In DNA form, the CDR3 reads TGTGCCAGCAGCTCCCCCGGGTCCTCCTACAATGAGCAGTTCTTC. The entire variable domain, with the rest obtained from reference TRBV5-4 and TRBJ2-1, is as follows: ETGVTQSPTHLIKTRGQQVTLRCSSQSGHNTVSWYQQALGQGPQFIFQYYREEENGRGNFPPRFSGLQFPNYSSELNVNALELDDSALYLCASSSPGSSYNEQFFGPGTRLTVL.

This sequence joins TRBV7-3 and TRBJ2-3; D may be TRBD2 (6 bases). This CDR3 has 15 amino acids. V dropped 4 bases and J dropped 14 bases, with 25 bases sitting between them. Germline assignment: CDR1 SGHTA and CDR2 FQGTGA. CDR3: CASSSDSGWLQGMYF. In DNA form, the CDR3 reads TGTGCCAGCAGCTCCGATAGCGGTTGGTTGCAGGGCATGTATTTT.

This clone was seen a few times. The chain employs TRBV2 and TRBJ1-2, with D maybe TRBD1 (6 bases). The CDR3 is made up of 11 amino acids. Per the germline V gene, CDR1 is SNHLY and CDR2 is FYNNEI. The V gene lost 8 bases and the J gene lost 8 bases, with 12 bases spanning the gap. CDR3 amino acids: CASGVGAGYTF. CDR3 coding DNA: TGTGCCAGCGGGGTGGGGGCCGGCTACACCTTC.